This TCR beta chain was sequenced during a study of T cells in localized non-small cell lung cancer. Regarding the study as a whole: Only one tumor region went through sequencing, so heterogeneity may still be there. Clonality of T cells reached its maximum in uninvolved adjacent lung, surpassing tumor. Median detection of top 100 tumor clones in adjacent lung was about 60 clones.

Profiled with immunoSEQ multiplex PCR; TCRdb holds only in-frame clones, not every one. The table records roughly 10,000 clones, 90% to 95% of them present only once. Germline V CDR1 and CDR2: ENHRY, SYGVKD. Deletions cut 0 bases from V and 1 base from J, with 6 bases between. The CDR3 runs to 14 residues. This clone was recorded once. Its antigen is not known. The chain joins TRBV10-3 to TRBJ1-2; the D is unclear. This TCR was sampled from a woman between 35 and 75 years old with stage I squamous cell lung carcinoma. This specimen was peripheral blood, taken before any cancer treatment. CDR3 in amino acids: CAISESADNYGYTF. CDR3 sequence (DNA): TGTGCCATCAGTGAGTCGGCAGATAACTATGGCTACACCTTC.